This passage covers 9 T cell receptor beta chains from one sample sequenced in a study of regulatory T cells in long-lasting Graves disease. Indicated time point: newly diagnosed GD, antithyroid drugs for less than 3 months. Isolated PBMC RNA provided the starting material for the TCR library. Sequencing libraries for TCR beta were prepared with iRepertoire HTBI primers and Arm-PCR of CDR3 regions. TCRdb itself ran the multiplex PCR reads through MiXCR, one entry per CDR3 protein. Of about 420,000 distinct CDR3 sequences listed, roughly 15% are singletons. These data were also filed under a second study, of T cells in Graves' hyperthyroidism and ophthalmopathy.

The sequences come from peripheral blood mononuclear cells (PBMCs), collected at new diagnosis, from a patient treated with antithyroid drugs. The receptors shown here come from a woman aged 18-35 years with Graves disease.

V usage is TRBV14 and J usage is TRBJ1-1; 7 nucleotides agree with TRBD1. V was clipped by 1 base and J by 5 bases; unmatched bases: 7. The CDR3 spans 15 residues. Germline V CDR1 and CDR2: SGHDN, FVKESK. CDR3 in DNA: TGTGCCAGCAGCCAAGCCGCAGGGGGGAGGACTGAAGCTTTCTTT. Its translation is CASSQAAGGRTEAFF.

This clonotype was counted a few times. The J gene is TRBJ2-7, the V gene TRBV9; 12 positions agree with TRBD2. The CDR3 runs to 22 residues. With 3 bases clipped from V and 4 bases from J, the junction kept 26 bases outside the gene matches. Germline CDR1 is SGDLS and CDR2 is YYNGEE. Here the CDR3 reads CASSENREPMGTSGPVGYEQYF. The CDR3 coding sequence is TGTGCCAGCAGCGAAAACCGGGAGCCCATGGGGACTAGCGGGCCCGTAGGGTACGAGCAGTACTTC. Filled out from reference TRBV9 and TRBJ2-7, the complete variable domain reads DSGVTQTPKHLITATGQRVTLRCSPRSGDLSVYWYQQSLDQGLQFLIQYYNGEERAKGNILERFSAQQFPDLHSELNLSSLELGDSALYFCASSENREPMGTSGPVGYEQYFGPGTRLTVT.

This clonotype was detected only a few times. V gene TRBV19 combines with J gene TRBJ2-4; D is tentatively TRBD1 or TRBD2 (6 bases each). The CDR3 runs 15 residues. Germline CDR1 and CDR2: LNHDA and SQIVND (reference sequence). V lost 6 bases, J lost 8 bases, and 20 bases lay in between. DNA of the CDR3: TGTGCCAGTAGCCCACGGGACACGCGGAGGGACATTCAGTACTTC. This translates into CASSPRDTRRDIQYF.

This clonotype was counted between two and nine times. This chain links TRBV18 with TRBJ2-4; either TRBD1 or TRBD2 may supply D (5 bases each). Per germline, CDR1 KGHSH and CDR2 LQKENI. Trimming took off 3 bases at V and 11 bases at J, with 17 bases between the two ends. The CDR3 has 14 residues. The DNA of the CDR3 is TGTGCCAGCTCACCGTCACGGGACCTCTTCCTTCAGTACTTC. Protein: CASSPSRDLFLQYF.

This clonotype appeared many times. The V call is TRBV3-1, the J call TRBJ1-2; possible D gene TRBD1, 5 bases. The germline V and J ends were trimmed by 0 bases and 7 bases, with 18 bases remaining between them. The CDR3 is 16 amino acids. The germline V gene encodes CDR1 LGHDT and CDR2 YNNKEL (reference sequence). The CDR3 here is CASSQEAVSLGGGYTF. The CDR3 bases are TGTGCCAGCAGCCAAGAGGCAGTTTCCCTTGGGGGTGGCTACACCTTC.

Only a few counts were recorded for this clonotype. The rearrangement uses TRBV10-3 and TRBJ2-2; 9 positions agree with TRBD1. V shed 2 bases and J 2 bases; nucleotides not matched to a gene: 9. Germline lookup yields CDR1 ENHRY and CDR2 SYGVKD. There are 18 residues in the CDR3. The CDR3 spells CAISEPSDRGSNTGELFF. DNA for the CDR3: TGTGCCATCAGTGAGCCCTCCGACAGGGGGTCCAACACCGGGGAGCTGTTTTTT.

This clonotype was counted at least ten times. CDR3 DNA: TGTGCCAGCAAGGCGGGGTTCACTAATGAAAAACTGTTTTTT. Translation gives CASKAGFTNEKLFF. The chain employs TRBV27 and TRBJ1-4; D is ambiguous. Germline loops: CDR1 MNHEY, CDR2 SMNVEV (reference sequence). The CDR3 has 14 residues. Trimming removed 7 bases at V and 2 bases at J, with 11 bases between.

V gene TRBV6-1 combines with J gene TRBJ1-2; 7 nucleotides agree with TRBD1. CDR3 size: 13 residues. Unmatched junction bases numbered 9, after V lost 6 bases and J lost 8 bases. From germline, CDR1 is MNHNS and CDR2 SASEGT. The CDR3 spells CASRIGQDEGYTF. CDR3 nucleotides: TGTGCCAGCAGAATCGGACAGGACGAGGGCTACACCTTC.

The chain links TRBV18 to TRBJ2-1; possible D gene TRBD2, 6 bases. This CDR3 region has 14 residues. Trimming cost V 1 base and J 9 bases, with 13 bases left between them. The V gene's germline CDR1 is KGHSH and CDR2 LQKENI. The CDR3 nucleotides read TGTGCCAGCTCACCACTTAACGGGGGTGGTGAGCAGTTCTTC. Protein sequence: CASSPLNGGGEQFF.